The 23 T cell receptor beta chains below all came from one sample that was sequenced in a study of shared clonotypes between healthy human individuals. Generated by immunoSEQ multiplex PCR, the TCRdb table keeps only in-frame clones and is missing some. The sample carries about half a million clones, over 70% recorded once. Sequenced sample: PBMCs. The receptors originated from a woman aged 40 to 50 in good health. Some clones in this sample may be carry-over from other donors' samples.

The J gene is TRBJ2-7, the V gene TRBV30; 13 bases agree with TRBD2. Germline trimming cut 4 bases from V and 1 base from J; bases unmatched to any gene: 13. The germline V gene has CDR1 GTSNPN and CDR2 SVGIG (reference sequence). CDR3 length: 18 residues. The CDR3 loop reads CAWKHYSGLAGLSYEQYF. In DNA, the CDR3 is TGTGCCTGGAAGCATTACTCGGGACTAGCGGGGCTATCCTACGAGCAGTACTTC.

V usage is TRBV6-1 and J usage is TRBJ2-3, with 11 nucleotides matching TRBD2. Germline trimming cut 2 bases from V and 8 bases from J; bases unmatched to any gene: 9. The V gene's germline CDR1 is MNHNS and CDR2 SASEGT. The CDR3 has 16 residues. CDR3 residues: CASSEHPGLAGGTQYF. The CDR3 DNA follows: TGTGCCAGCAGTGAACATCCTGGACTAGCGGGCGGTACGCAGTATTTT.

This clone was seen a few times. The rearrangement links TRBV23-1 to TRBJ2-3; D unresolved. TRBV23-1 is an ORF for which the function is uncertain. V was pared by 8 bases and J by 2 bases, with 20 bases between. The CDR3 loop spans 16 amino acids. The CDR3 region is CASQARVVVHTDTQYF. For the CDR3, the DNA is TGCGCCAGCCAAGCAAGGGTGGTAGTACACACAGATACGCAGTATTTT.

The J gene is TRBJ2-5, the V gene TRBV2, with TRBD2 identical over 12 bases. Per germline, CDR1 SNHLY and CDR2 FYNNEI. The CDR3 contains 15 residues. The trim removed 6 bases at V and 4 bases at J, leaving 6 bases unmatched. The CDR3, as DNA: TGTGCCAGCAGCGAGACTAGCGGGAGTAGAGAGACCCAGTACTTC. Amino acids: CASSETSGSRETQYF.

On this clone itself: Distinct nucleotide sequences in the sample also encode this CDR3. This sequence joins TRBV15 and TRBJ1-2, with D tentatively TRBD1 (5 bases). The V gene lost 3 bases and the J gene lost 4 bases, with 9 bases spanning the gap. The CDR3 loop spans 13 amino acids. Germline V gene data show CDR1 as LNHNV and CDR2 as YYDKDF (reference sequence). As DNA, the CDR3 is TGTGCCACCAGCAGGGGGGAATTCTATGGCTACACCTTC. This translates into CATSRGEFYGYTF.

The rearrangement joins TRBV30 to TRBJ2-5; no reliable D call. Trimming cost V 2 bases and J 2 bases, with 12 bases left between them. This CDR3 has 14 residues. Looked up from germline, CDR1 is GTSNPN and CDR2 is SVGIG (reference sequence). The CDR3 sequence: CAWSSGVVQETQYF. DNA for the CDR3: TGTGCCTGGAGTTCGGGCGTGGTTCAAGAGACCCAGTACTTC.

This clone appeared many times. Other DNA sequences within the sample encode an identical CDR3. The rearrangement joins TRBV29-1 to TRBJ2-5, with 8 bases identical to TRBD1. Looked up from germline, CDR1 is SQVTM and CDR2 is ANQGSEA. J gave up 5 bases and V 4 bases, and 15 bases lay outside the gene matches. The CDR3 is made up of 16 amino acids. The CDR3 reads CSVVNPLTGGGETQYF. CDR3 sequence (DNA): TGCAGCGTTGTAAACCCTTTAACAGGGGGAGGCGAGACCCAGTACTTC.

This chain joins TRBV7-3 and TRBJ1-3; D gene ambiguous. Deletions cut 1 base from V and 4 bases from J, with 14 bases between. The CDR3 length is 16 residues. CDR1 is SGHTA, CDR2 FQGTGA, per germline. This chain's CDR3 is CASSLNPRDTGNTIYF. Written as DNA, the CDR3 is TGTGCCAGCAGCTTAAACCCGCGGGATACAGGAAACACCATATATTTT.

About this clone itself: A single base is all that separates this from a far larger clone, so a read error is likely. The chain recombines TRBV30 with TRBJ2-7, with unresolved D. Germline CDR1 is GTSNPN and CDR2 is SVGIG (reference sequence). Trimming removed 1 base from V and 5 bases from J, with 15 bases in between. This CDR3 has 14 residues. CDR3 region: CAWSGERLADEQYF. The CDR3 DNA follows: TGTGCCTGGAGTGGGGAAAGGCTGGCCGACGAGCAGTACTTC.

This chain connects TRBV30 to TRBJ1-1; unclear D gene. The V gene lost 2 bases and the J gene lost 0 bases, with 10 bases spanning the gap. Germline CDR1 is GTSNPN and CDR2 is SVGIG (reference sequence). The CDR3 is made up of 14 amino acids. The CDR3 loop reads CAWSPPVMNTEAFF. CDR3 nucleotide sequence: TGTGCCTGGAGTCCCCCAGTCATGAACACTGAAGCTTTCTTT.

There are many counts of this clone. Other DNA variants within this sample encode the same CDR3. The V and J genes are TRBV5-1 and TRBJ2-4, with a possible D match to TRBD2 (6 bases). The length of the CDR3 is 15 residues. The germline V gene has CDR1 SGHRS and CDR2 YFSETQ. V was pared by 1 base and J by 8 bases, with 16 bases between. The CDR3 sequence: CASSLQDPGVDIQYF. In DNA, the CDR3 is TGCGCCAGCAGCTTGCAGGATCCGGGGGTGGACATTCAGTACTTC.

The V and J genes are TRBV7-9 and TRBJ2-3; 9 bases are a match to TRBD2. Germline values: CDR1 SEHNR, CDR2 FQNEAQ (reference sequence). The junction had 9 bases not matched to a gene; V was cut back by 6 bases and J by 2 bases. CDR3 size: 16 residues. DNA for the CDR3: TGTGCCAGCAGGAAGACTAGCGGACGCCCCACAGATACGCAGTATTTT. Translated: CASRKTSGRPTDTQYF.

The CDR3 spells CASSVAQLTGLTGELFF. The CDR3 bases are TGTGCCAGCAGCGTAGCCCAATTGACAGGGCTTACCGGGGAGCTGTTTTTT. The rearrangement uses TRBV9 and TRBJ2-2; 7 bases map to TRBD1. CDR3 length: 17 residues. V shed 0 bases and J 5 bases; nucleotides not matched to a gene: 10. The germline gives CDR1 SGDLS, CDR2 YYNGEE.

The V call is TRBV6-6, the J call TRBJ2-1; 8 positions match TRBD1. Germline CDR1 reads MNHNY; CDR2 reads SVGAGI (reference sequence). This CDR3 comprises 15 residues. V trimming: 5 bases; J trimming: 0 bases; junction bases outside the gene matches: 3. CDR3 sequence: CASSRTGSSYNEQFF. The CDR3 DNA reads as TGTGCCAGCAGTCGGACAGGGAGCTCCTACAATGAGCAGTTCTTC.

Ten or more counts support this clone. The rearrangement uses TRBV11-2 and TRBJ1-2; maybe TRBD1 (6 bases). The CDR3 spans 15 residues. The germline gives CDR1 SGHAT, CDR2 FQNNGV. V lost 5 bases and J 4 bases, leaving 17 bases between the germline ends. For the CDR3, the DNA is TGTGCCAGCAGCCCCACTATCGGACAGAGCTATGGCTACACCTTC. Amino acid sequence: CASSPTIGQSYGYTF.

The rearrangement links TRBV29-1 to TRBJ1-2; 9 positions agree with TRBD1. This CDR3 is 12 amino acids long. V gave up 8 bases and J gave up 8 bases; unmatched junction bases: 9. CDR1 SQVTM and CDR2 ANQGSEA come from the germline V gene. The CDR3 bases are TGCAGCACCGGACAGGGGATTGAGGGCTACACCTTC. Translated: CSTGQGIEGYTF.

Comment on this clone: A far more abundant clone sits one base away, making this likely a read error. CDR3 protein: CAGSDLGQGLNYGYTF. CDR3 DNA sequence: TGTGCCGGCAGCGATTTGGGACAGGGATTGAACTATGGCTACACCTTC. The rearrangement links TRBV5-6 to TRBJ1-2; 9 bases align to TRBD1. This CDR3 region has 16 residues. Germline V gene lookup returns CDR1 SGHDT and CDR2 YYEEEE.

A remark on this clone: A far larger clone is off by one base, so a read error is likely. This sample includes further DNA sequences coding for the same CDR3. The genes are TRBV20-1 and TRBJ1-2; tentative D call: TRBD1 (5 bases). Germline V gene sequence: CDR1 DFQATT, CDR2 SNEGSKA (reference sequence). CDR3 size: 11 residues. The chain's CDR3 is CRTQRGDGYTF. In nucleotides, the CDR3 is TGCAGGACCCAACGAGGGGACGGCTACACCTTC.

CDR3 nucleotides: TGTGCCAGCAGTGTTGAGTTCCTCTCCTACAATGAGCAGTTCTTC. Amino acids: CASSVEFLSYNEQFF. The rearrangement joins TRBV6-1 to TRBJ2-1; D is unclear. Germline V gene data show CDR1 as MNHNS and CDR2 as SASEGT. Trimming left V 4 bases short and J 0 bases short, with 10 bases between. The CDR3 has 15 amino acids.

This clone occurred once. The chain uses TRBV19 and TRBJ2-4, with D possibly TRBD1 on 6 matching bases. CDR1 is LNHDA and CDR2 is SQIVND in the germline V gene (reference sequence). Trimming cost V 7 bases and J 0 bases, with 10 bases left between them. This CDR3 has 14 residues. CDR3 in amino acids: CASKGDLAKNIQYF. The CDR3, as DNA: TGTGCCAGTAAGGGGGACCTAGCCAAAAACATTCAGTACTTC.

On this clone: This likely reflects a read error, since a far larger clone is one base away. Other nucleotide sequences in the sample specify the same CDR3. The rearrangement links TRBV29-1 to TRBJ2-3; D is undetermined. Per the germline V gene, CDR1 is SQVTM and CDR2 is ANQGSEA. The CDR3 extends over 13 amino acids. Trimming left V 7 bases short and J 2 bases short, with 13 bases between. Here the CDR3 reads CSGESYFTDTQYF. The CDR3 DNA reads as TGCAGCGGTGAGAGCTACTTCACAGATACGCAGTATTTT.

The CDR3 is CASSQEVGPVANVLTF. CDR3 DNA: TGCGCCAGCAGCCAAGAAGTCGGCCCTGTGGCCAACGTCCTGACTTTC. The V call is TRBV4-3, the J call TRBJ2-6; unclear D gene. This CDR3 is built from 16 residues. Per the germline V gene, CDR1 is LGHNA and CDR2 is YSLEER. The V gene lost 0 bases and the J gene lost 6 bases, with 12 bases spanning the gap.

The rearrangement links TRBV19 to TRBJ2-1, with 7 bases identical to TRBD1. Germline V lookup: CDR1 LNHDA, CDR2 SQIVND (reference sequence). The J segment lost 1 base and the V segment lost 8 bases, leaving 8 bases of the junction unmatched. The CDR3 runs 15 residues. The CDR3 here is CASAGPQGSYNEQFF. The CDR3 DNA is TGTGCCAGTGCAGGCCCACAGGGGTCCTACAATGAGCAGTTCTTC.